These T cell receptor beta chains were read from a single sample in a study of shared clonotypes between healthy human individuals. Libraries were prepared by immunoSEQ multiplex PCR; TCRdb keeps only in-frame clonotypes and omits some of them. In the table there are 490,000 or so clones, about 79% of which are singletons. The specimen sequenced was PBMCs. The receptor source for this set is a woman aged 40 to 50 in good health. Some clones in this sample may be carry-over from other donors' samples. Each CDR3 is given with its conserved first and last residue. Fields, in order: D gene, J gene, clone size, V gene, CDR3 protein, CDR3 DNA. The D gene is left open where the match is weak. Size is stated for part of the rows, as once, few or many counts, or as a class when the clone is expanded.

d_call: .
j_call: TRBJ2-7
clone_size: .
v_call: TRBV28
cdr3_aa: CASSTRIYEQYF
cdr3_nt: TGTGCCAGCAGTACTCGTATATACGAGCAGTACTTC

d_call: .
j_call: TRBJ2-3
clone_size: .
v_call: TRBV5-1
cdr3_aa: CASSSADSTDTQYF
cdr3_nt: TGCGCCAGCAGCTCAGCGGATAGCACAGATACGCAGTATTTT

d_call: TRBD1
j_call: TRBJ1-1
clone_size: once
v_call: TRBV28
cdr3_aa: CASSLGTGELEAFF
cdr3_nt: TGTGCCAGCAGTCTAGGGACAGGTGAACTTGAAGCTTTCTTT

d_call: .
j_call: TRBJ2-2
clone_size: .
v_call: TRBV6-4
cdr3_aa: CASSDGAATGELFF
cdr3_nt: TGTGCCAGCAGTGACGGGGCAGCCACCGGGGAGCTGTTTTTT

d_call: TRBD1
j_call: TRBJ2-3
clone_size: .
v_call: TRBV2
cdr3_aa: CASRDRTGSADTQYF
cdr3_nt: TGTGCCAGCAGGGACAGGACAGGGAGTGCAGATACACAGTATTTT

d_call: .
j_call: TRBJ1-1
clone_size: .
v_call: TRBV15
cdr3_aa: CATSRGREGREAFF
cdr3_nt: TGTGCCACCAGCAGAGGCAGAGAGGGCAGAGAAGCTTTCTTT

d_call: TRBD1
j_call: TRBJ2-5
clone_size: few
v_call: TRBV7-3
cdr3_aa: CASSRGTGGPETQYF
cdr3_nt: TGTGCCAGCAGCCGCGGGACAGGGGGCCCAGAGACCCAGTACTTC

d_call: TRBD2
j_call: TRBJ2-5
clone_size: .
v_call: TRBV9
cdr3_aa: CASSFSGSHQETQYF
cdr3_nt: TGTGCCAGCAGCTTTAGCGGGAGTCACCAAGAGACCCAGTACTTC

d_call: TRBD1
j_call: TRBJ1-4
clone_size: .
v_call: TRBV7-2
cdr3_aa: CASSFNIRDRGEKLFF
cdr3_nt: TGTGCCAGCAGCTTCAACATAAGGGACAGGGGGGAAAAACTGTTTTTT

d_call: TRBD1
j_call: TRBJ1-5
clone_size: .
v_call: TRBV7-9
cdr3_aa: CASSTGTDNQPQHF
cdr3_nt: TGTGCCAGCAGCACGGGGACAGATAATCAGCCCCAGCATTTT

d_call: .
j_call: TRBJ1-5
clone_size: .
v_call: TRBV28
cdr3_aa: CASKGQMQPQHF
cdr3_nt: TGTGCCAGCAAGGGCCAGATGCAGCCCCAGCATTTT

d_call: TRBD2
j_call: TRBJ2-7
clone_size: .
v_call: TRBV27
cdr3_aa: CASSSFSGSRYEQYF
cdr3_nt: TGTGCCAGCAGTTCCTTTAGCGGGAGCCGTTACGAGCAGTACTTC

d_call: .
j_call: TRBJ2-2
clone_size: .
v_call: TRBV11-2
cdr3_aa: CASSFRGTGELFF
cdr3_nt: TGTGCCAGCAGCTTCCGGGGGACCGGGGAGCTGTTTTTT

d_call: TRBD2
j_call: TRBJ2-5
clone_size: few
v_call: TRBV7-2
cdr3_aa: CASSFSGSQETQYF
cdr3_nt: TGTGCCAGCAGCTTTAGCGGGAGCCAAGAGACCCAGTACTTC

d_call: TRBD2
j_call: TRBJ2-2
clone_size: once
v_call: TRBV6-5
cdr3_aa: CASKLAGGGGGELFF
cdr3_nt: TGTGCCAGCAAACTAGCGGGAGGAGGGGGCGGGGAGCTGTTTTTT

d_call: TRBD2
j_call: TRBJ2-7
clone_size: .
v_call: TRBV7-2
cdr3_aa: CASSWTSGPYEQYF
cdr3_nt: TGTGCCAGCAGCTGGACTAGCGGACCCTACGAGCAGTACTTC

d_call: TRBD1
j_call: TRBJ2-7
clone_size: many
v_call: TRBV7-9
cdr3_aa: CASSLTGVGEQYF
cdr3_nt: TGTGCCAGCAGCTTGACAGGGGTGGGGGAGCAGTACTTC

d_call: .
j_call: TRBJ2-2
clone_size: .
v_call: TRBV25-1
cdr3_aa: CASSARRNTGELFF
cdr3_nt: TGTGCCAGCAGTGCCCGACGGAACACCGGGGAGCTGTTTTTT

d_call: .
j_call: TRBJ2-1
clone_size: .
v_call: TRBV4-1
cdr3_aa: CASSQDYNEQFF
cdr3_nt: TGCGCCAGCAGCCAAGACTACAATGAGCAGTTCTTC

d_call: .
j_call: TRBJ1-2
clone_size: .
v_call: TRBV28
cdr3_aa: CASAKGGQVINYGYTF
cdr3_nt: TGTGCCAGCGCCAAGGGTGGGCAGGTCATTAACTATGGCTACACCTTC

d_call: TRBD1
j_call: TRBJ2-7
clone_size: .
v_call: TRBV29-1
cdr3_aa: CSVDLGQGLDEQYF
cdr3_nt: TGCAGCGTTGACTTGGGACAGGGGCTGGACGAGCAGTACTTC

d_call: TRBD1
j_call: TRBJ2-1
clone_size: .
v_call: TRBV7-9
cdr3_aa: CASSPRDSPYNEQFF
cdr3_nt: TGTGCCAGCAGCCCCAGGGACAGTCCTTACAATGAGCAGTTCTTC

d_call: TRBD1
j_call: TRBJ2-1
clone_size: .
v_call: TRBV4-2
cdr3_aa: CASSSSGTGYYNEQFF
cdr3_nt: TGTGCCAGCAGCTCATCCGGGACAGGCTACTACAATGAGCAGTTCTTC

d_call: .
j_call: TRBJ1-3
clone_size: .
v_call: TRBV6-5
cdr3_aa: CASSYSPLGSGNTIYF
cdr3_nt: TGTGCCAGCAGTTACTCGCCGTTGGGCTCTGGAAACACCATATATTTT

d_call: TRBD1
j_call: TRBJ1-2
clone_size: .
v_call: TRBV28
cdr3_aa: CASSYGTGGYGYTF
cdr3_nt: TGTGCCAGCAGTTACGGGACAGGAGGGTATGGCTACACCTTC

d_call: .
j_call: TRBJ2-1
clone_size: .
v_call: TRBV28
cdr3_aa: CASSLAPGSGEQFF
cdr3_nt: TGTGCCAGCAGTTTGGCCCCCGGGAGTGGTGAGCAGTTCTTC

d_call: TRBD2
j_call: TRBJ2-7
clone_size: .
v_call: TRBV7-9
cdr3_aa: CASSFPPSGNFYEQYF
cdr3_nt: TGTGCCAGCAGCTTCCCCCCTAGCGGGAACTTCTACGAGCAGTACTTC

d_call: TRBD2
j_call: TRBJ2-5
clone_size: .
v_call: TRBV11-1
cdr3_aa: CASSNLAGGPGETQYF
cdr3_nt: TGTGCCAGCAGCAACCTAGCGGGAGGGCCGGGAGAGACCCAGTACTTC

d_call: .
j_call: TRBJ1-5
clone_size: .
v_call: TRBV28
cdr3_aa: CASRPGGESNQPQHF
cdr3_nt: TGTGCCAGCAGGCCCGGAGGGGAGAGCAATCAGCCCCAGCATTTT

d_call: .
j_call: TRBJ1-1
clone_size: many
v_call: TRBV5-1
cdr3_aa: CASSLGGGATEAFF
cdr3_nt: TGCGCCAGCAGCCTCGGCGGGGGTGCCACTGAAGCTTTCTTT

d_call: TRBD1
j_call: TRBJ2-3
clone_size: .
v_call: TRBV15
cdr3_aa: CATSKGTATDTQYF
cdr3_nt: TGTGCCACCAGCAAAGGGACAGCCACAGATACGCAGTATTTT

d_call: .
j_call: TRBJ1-3
clone_size: .
v_call: TRBV27
cdr3_aa: CASSLAGVGNTIYF
cdr3_nt: TGTGCCAGCAGTTTAGCAGGGGTTGGAAACACCATATATTTT

d_call: TRBD2
j_call: TRBJ2-1
clone_size: .
v_call: TRBV5-1
cdr3_aa: CASSLAGSGQVNEQFF
cdr3_nt: TGCGCCAGCAGCTTGGCTGGTAGCGGGCAAGTCAATGAGCAGTTCTTC

d_call: TRBD2
j_call: TRBJ2-5
clone_size: .
v_call: TRBV7-3
cdr3_aa: CASSRGVGETQYF
cdr3_nt: TGTGCCAGCAGCCGGGGGGTTGGAGAGACCCAGTACTTC

d_call: .
j_call: TRBJ2-7
clone_size: few
v_call: TRBV28
cdr3_aa: CASRSSYEQYF
cdr3_nt: TGTGCCAGCAGGTCCTCCTACGAGCAGTACTTC

d_call: .
j_call: TRBJ2-2
clone_size: .
v_call: TRBV19
cdr3_aa: CASSISSGELFF
cdr3_nt: TGTGCCAGTAGTATCAGTTCCGGGGAGCTGTTTTTT

d_call: TRBD2
j_call: TRBJ2-5
clone_size: .
v_call: TRBV7-2
cdr3_aa: CASSQLGLAGGGETQYF
cdr3_nt: TGTGCCAGCAGCCAATTGGGGCTAGCGGGAGGGGGGGAGACCCAGTACTTC

d_call: TRBD2
j_call: TRBJ2-3
clone_size: many
v_call: TRBV7-2
cdr3_aa: CASSLVLAGGASTDTQYF
cdr3_nt: TGTGCCAGCAGCTTAGTACTAGCGGGAGGTGCTAGCACAGATACGCAGTATTTT

d_call: .
j_call: TRBJ1-6
clone_size: .
v_call: TRBV6-4
cdr3_aa: CASSDDSHNSPLHF
cdr3_nt: TGTGCCAGCAGTGACGACAGTCATAATTCACCCCTCCACTTT

d_call: .
j_call: TRBJ1-3
clone_size: .
v_call: TRBV5-1
cdr3_aa: CASSLIAAHNSGNTIYF
cdr3_nt: TGCGCCAGCAGCTTGATCGCAGCTCATAACTCTGGAAACACCATATATTTT

d_call: TRBD1
j_call: TRBJ2-7
clone_size: .
v_call: TRBV4-2
cdr3_aa: CASSQDWTGENEQYF
cdr3_nt: TGTGCCAGCAGCCAGGATTGGACAGGGGAGAACGAGCAGTACTTC

d_call: .
j_call: TRBJ2-7
clone_size: .
v_call: TRBV7-6
cdr3_aa: CASSLGTSAYEQYF
cdr3_nt: TGTGCCAGCAGCCTCGGGACTTCTGCCTACGAGCAGTACTTC

d_call: TRBD2
j_call: TRBJ2-7
clone_size: .
v_call: TRBV11-2
cdr3_aa: CASSLAGGLGQQYF
cdr3_nt: TGTGCCAGCAGCTTAGCGGGAGGATTGGGTCAGCAGTACTTC

d_call: .
j_call: TRBJ2-3
clone_size: few
v_call: TRBV7-2
cdr3_aa: CASSPDSLGTDTQYF
cdr3_nt: TGTGCCAGCAGCCCCGACAGCCTCGGGACAGATACGCAGTATTTT

d_call: .
j_call: TRBJ1-1
clone_size: .
v_call: TRBV10-3
cdr3_aa: CAISAGQLNTEAFF
cdr3_nt: TGTGCCATCAGTGCTGGACAGCTGAACACTGAAGCTTTCTTT

d_call: TRBD2
j_call: TRBJ2-1
clone_size: .
v_call: TRBV5-3
cdr3_aa: CARSQGLAQDWEQFF
cdr3_nt: TGTGCCAGAAGCCAAGGACTAGCCCAAGACTGGGAGCAGTTCTTC

d_call: .
j_call: TRBJ1-1
clone_size: .
v_call: TRBV7-9
cdr3_aa: CASSSMAPRDTEAFF
cdr3_nt: TGTGCCAGCAGCTCCATGGCCCCCAGGGACACTGAAGCTTTCTTT

d_call: .
j_call: TRBJ2-5
clone_size: once
v_call: TRBV6-5
cdr3_aa: CASSYQPGFQETQYF
cdr3_nt: TGTGCCAGCAGTTACCAACCTGGGTTTCAAGAGACCCAGTACTTC